The 13 T cell receptor beta chains reported below all come from one sample, sequenced in a study of PD-L1 blockade in urothelial cancer. Measured with immunoSEQ multiplex PCR; TCRdb has only the in-frame clones, and not every one. The sample consists of roughly 63,000 clones, 81% of them appearing once. Time point meaning: pretreatment peripheral blood. Sequencing was performed on PBMCs, taken around atezolizumab (anti-PD-L1) treatment. Every receptor here comes from a man aged 65 to 79 with urothelial cancer.

This chain connects TRBV7-9 to TRBJ1-1; 7 bases match TRBD1. Germline CDR1 is SEHNR and CDR2 is FQNEAQ (reference sequence). The CDR3 sequence is 13 residues long. The junction had 5 bases not matched to a gene; V was cut back by 2 bases and J by 8 bases. The CDR3 bases are TGTGCCAGCAGCTTAACTACAGGGGCCGAAGCTTTCTTT. This encodes CASSLTTGAEAFF.

V is TRBV20-1 and J is TRBJ1-2; TRBD1 matches 8 bases. This CDR3 spans 11 amino acids. Germline-derived CDR1 and CDR2 are DFQATT and SNEGSKA (reference sequence). The ends lost 4 bases at V and 7 bases at J; junction bases unmatched: 2. CDR3 bases: TGCAGTGCTACGACAGGGGCTGGCTACACCTTC. Translating it yields CSATTGAGYTF.

CDR3 nucleotide sequence: TGTGCCTGGAGTCCCCCTAGCGGATTCTCCTACGAGCAGTACTTC. It translates to CAWSPPSGFSYEQYF. The chain joins TRBV30 to TRBJ2-7; 7 bases are a match to TRBD2. Germline V gene data show CDR1 as GTSNPN and CDR2 as SVGIG (reference sequence). The CDR3 is 15 amino acids. The trim removed 2 bases at V and 0 bases at J, leaving 7 bases unmatched.

V gene TRBV6-5 combines with J gene TRBJ2-3; 7 bases are shared with TRBD1. Germline values: CDR1 MNHEY, CDR2 SVGAGI. The length of the CDR3 is 15 residues. The V and J ends lost 6 bases and 1 base, in that order; junction bases with no gene match: 7. CDR3 DNA sequence: TGTGCCAGCAGCGCCAGGGACAGACGCACAGATACGCAGTATTTT. Amino acid sequence: CASSARDRRTDTQYF.

Only a few counts were recorded for this clone. The V call is TRBV5-6, the J call TRBJ2-4; D gene ambiguous. The germline CDR1 and CDR2 sequences are SGHDT and YYEEEE. Trimming left V 2 bases short and J 8 bases short, with 20 bases between. The CDR3 extends over 16 amino acids. The CDR3 protein is CASSLYTAYLRDIQYF. DNA of the CDR3: TGTGCCAGCAGCTTATACACGGCCTACTTACGGGACATTCAGTACTTC.

A word on this clone: Other DNA sequences in this specimen translate into the identical CDR3. This chain joins TRBV7-8 and TRBJ2-3; the D gene is possibly TRBD2 (6 bases). The V end was cut by 5 bases, the J end by 1 base, with 13 bases between. The CDR3 runs 15 residues. CDR1 is SGHVS and CDR2 is FQNEAQ in the germline V gene. CDR3 coding DNA: TGTGCCAGCAGCCGGGACTCCAGGGGCACAGATACGCAGTATTTT. Its translation: CASSRDSRGTDTQYF.

This sequence joins TRBV7-2 and TRBJ1-2; D remains ambiguous. Germline V gene sequence: CDR1 SGHTA, CDR2 FQGNSA. This CDR3 region has 13 residues. V lost 5 bases, J lost 4 bases, and 11 bases lay in between. CDR3 sequence reads: CASSPRAGYGYTF. For the CDR3, the DNA is TGTGCCAGCAGCCCTAGAGCCGGCTATGGCTACACCTTC. The complete variable domain, with remaining parts taken from reference TRBV7-2 and TRBJ1-2, reads GAGVSQSPSNKVTEKGKDVELRCDPISGHTALYWYRQSLGQGLEFLIYFQGNSAPDKSGLPSDRFSAERTGGSVSTLTIQRTQQEDSAVYLCASSPRAGYGYTFGSGTRLTVV.

This chain uses TRBV19 with TRBJ2-2; unclear D gene. Between the trimmed V and J ends, which lost 6 bases and 7 bases, there was a span of 12 bases. CDR1 is LNHDA and CDR2 is SQIVND in the germline V gene (reference sequence). This CDR3 has 13 amino acids. The DNA for the CDR3 is TGTGCCAGTAGGAGTGGGCCATACGGGGAGCTGTTTTTT. Its translation is CASRSGPYGELFF.

CDR3 in amino acids: CASGLASSTATNEKLFF. The DNA of the CDR3 is TGTGCTAGTGGTTTGGCGTCCTCGACAGCAACTAATGAAAAACTGTTTTTT. The rearrangement links TRBV12-5 to TRBJ1-4; TRBD1 is a possible D gene (5 bases). Germline V gene data show CDR1 as LGHNT and CDR2 as FRNRAP. V gave up 1 base and J gave up 0 bases, with 12 bases separating them. The CDR3 is 17 residues long.

This clone was found once. The CDR3 nucleotides read TGTGCCAGCAGCAGCGGCCTACTTATGGGGGAGCTGTTTTTT. Encoded protein: CASSSGLLMGELFF. The chain links TRBV7-2 to TRBJ2-2; weak D call: TRBD2 (5 bases). The CDR3 extends over 14 amino acids. Germline V gene sequence: CDR1 SGHTA, CDR2 FQGNSA. Trimming shortened V by 5 bases and J by 8 bases, and 15 bases separated the two germline ends.

The chain recombines TRBV19 with TRBJ2-6, with D possibly TRBD1 on 5 matching bases. This CDR3 contains 17 residues. With 4 bases removed from V and 1 base from J, the gap between germline ends came to 14 bases. Germline V gives CDR1 LNHDA, CDR2 SQIVND (reference sequence). CDR3 sequence (DNA): TGTGCCAGTAGTAGACAGATTTTCGAGTCTGGGGCCAACGTCCTGACTTTC. Protein: CASSRQIFESGANVLTF.

This chain joins TRBV4-2 and TRBJ2-5, with 8 bases that match TRBD2. CDR1 is LGHNA, CDR2 YNFKEQ, per germline. The CDR3 spans 16 residues. V was clipped by 0 bases and J by 0 bases; unmatched bases: 3. CDR3: CASSQESGGYQETQYF. Written as DNA, the CDR3 is TGTGCCAGCAGCCAAGAAAGCGGGGGTTACCAAGAGACCCAGTACTTC.

The V gene is TRBV5-1, the J gene TRBJ2-2; TRBD2 might be the D (7 bases). The CDR3 runs to 17 residues. Deletions cut 1 base from V and 3 bases from J, with 16 bases between. The V gene's germline CDR1 is SGHRS and CDR2 YFSETQ. The chain's CDR3 is CASSLQWGGRDTGELFF. Written as DNA, the CDR3 is TGCGCCAGCAGCTTGCAGTGGGGGGGCCGAGACACCGGGGAGCTGTTTTTT. The full variable domain, rest sourced from reference TRBV5-1 and TRBJ2-2, is KAGVTQTPRYLIKTRGQQVTLSCSPISGHRSVSWYQQTPGQGLQFLFEYFSETQRNKGNFPGRFSGRQFSNSRSEMNVSTLELGDSALYLCASSLQWGGRDTGELFFGEGSRLTVL.